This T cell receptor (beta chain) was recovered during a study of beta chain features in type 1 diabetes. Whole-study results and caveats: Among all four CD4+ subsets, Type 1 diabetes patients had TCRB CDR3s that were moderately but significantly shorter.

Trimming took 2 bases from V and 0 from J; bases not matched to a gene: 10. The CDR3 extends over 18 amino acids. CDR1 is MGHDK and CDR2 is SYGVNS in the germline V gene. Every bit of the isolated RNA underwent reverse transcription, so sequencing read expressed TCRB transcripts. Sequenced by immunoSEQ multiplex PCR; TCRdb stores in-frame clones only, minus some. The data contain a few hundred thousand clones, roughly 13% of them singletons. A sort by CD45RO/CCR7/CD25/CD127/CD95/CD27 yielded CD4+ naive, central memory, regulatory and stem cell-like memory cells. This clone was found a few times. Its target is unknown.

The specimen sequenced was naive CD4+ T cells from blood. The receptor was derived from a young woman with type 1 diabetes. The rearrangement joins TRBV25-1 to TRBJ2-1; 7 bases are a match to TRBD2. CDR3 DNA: TGTGCCAGCAGTGAAAGGGAGGGGCGTTCGAGCTCCTACAATGAGCAGTTCTTC. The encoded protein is CASSEREGRSSSYNEQFF.